These 8 T cell receptor beta chains were all obtained from the same sample, sequenced in a study of PD-1 blockade in classical Hodgkin lymphoma (dated by TCRdb to 2019 to 2021). According to the study, the label for this sample's time point signals: cycle 2 day 1 (C2D1) of nivolumab. All trial patients had relapsed after autologous stem cell transplantation, with cohorts A, B and C differing in prior brentuximab vedotin exposure. Libraries were constructed by the immunoSEQ multiplex PCR assay. The immuneACCESS repertoire file appears here via TCRdb, limited to in-frame rearrangements. These files lack a portion of the clones; in checked studies, under half of the deficit traces to unresolved V genes, and the cause of the others is not known. This sample has about 110,000 clones in its table, and 80% to 90% of those were observed once. The ten largest clonotypes hold 15% to 20% of the sample. The sample in question was peripheral blood mononuclear cells (PBMCs), obtained before the second cycle of nivolumab. These receptors all stem from a human donor with classical Hodgkin lymphoma.

The chain carries TRBV2 and TRBJ2-7, with no clear D. The CDR3 extends over 15 amino acids. V dropped 5 bases and J dropped 4 bases, with 18 bases sitting between them. Germline V gene sequence: CDR1 SNHLY, CDR2 FYNNEI. The CDR3 spells CASSSDPSSVYEQYF. CDR3 bases: TGTGCCAGCAGTTCCGACCCCTCGTCGGTGTACGAGCAGTACTTC.

The chain employs TRBV11-2 and TRBJ2-5; TRBD1 matches 9 bases. CDR1 and CDR2 (germline): SGHAT, FQNNGV. There are 15 residues in the CDR3. V lost 6 bases, J lost 3 bases, and 8 bases stayed unmatched. CDR3 nucleotides: TGTGCCAGCAGACAACCCTGGACAGGGGAAGAGACCCAGTACTTC. Translated, it gives CASRQPWTGEETQYF. Full variable domain (rest looked up from reference TRBV11-2 and TRBJ2-5): EAGVAQSPRYKIIEKRQSVAFWCNPISGHATLYWYQQILGQGPKLLIQFQNNGVVDDSQLPKDRFSAERLKGVDSTLKIQPAKLEDSAVYLCASRQPWTGEETQYFGPGTRLLVL.

V gene TRBV2 combines with J gene TRBJ2-3; D is perhaps TRBD2 (6 bases). The CDR3 has 14 residues. Trimming removed 8 bases at V and 4 bases at J, with 16 bases between. Germline assignment: CDR1 SNHLY and CDR2 FYNNEI. CDR3 DNA sequence: TGTGCCAGCCTTTGGCAGGGACTCGCAGATACGCAGTATTTT. Residues: CASLWQGLADTQYF.

The chain couples TRBV21-1 to TRBJ1-2; the table names TRBD1, a call not compared with the DNA. TRBV21-1 is listed as a pseudogene. The CDR3 has 13 amino acids. In nucleotides, the CDR3 is TGTGCCAGCAGCGGACAGGGGGTTCGGGGCTACACCTTC. Translation: CASSGQGVRGYTF.

The chain uses TRBV28 and TRBJ2-1; D is undetermined. This CDR3 has 14 amino acids. V lost 3 bases and J 9 bases, leaving 15 bases between the germline ends. The V gene's germline CDR1 is MDHEN and CDR2 SYDVKM. This CDR3 reads CASSFSWVQGEQFF. For the CDR3, the DNA is TGTGCCAGCAGTTTTAGTTGGGTTCAAGGTGAGCAGTTCTTC.

The genes are TRBV19 and TRBJ1-2; tentative D call: TRBD1 (6 bases). This CDR3 is 15 amino acids long. CDR1 and CDR2 from the germline V gene are LNHDA and SQIVND (reference sequence). The V gene lost 5 bases and the J gene lost 4 bases, with 17 bases spanning the gap. CDR3 in DNA: TGTGCCAGTAGTGTCACAGGGTACGCGGCCTATGGCTACACCTTC. This translates into CASSVTGYAAYGYTF.

DNA of the CDR3: TGTGCCAGTCGGGGGGACAGGACCTCTGGGGCCAACGTCCTGACTTTC. Translating it yields CASRGDRTSGANVLTF. V is TRBV7-9 and J is TRBJ2-6, with a weak D call TRBD1 (8 bases). CDR1 is SEHNR and CDR2 is FQNEAQ in the germline V gene (reference sequence). V was pared by 9 bases and J by 0 bases, with 15 bases between. There are 16 residues in the CDR3.

The chain uses TRBV28 and TRBJ2-1, with TRBD1 as a possible D gene (5 bases). The CDR3 runs to 13 residues. Germline V CDR1 and CDR2: MDHEN, SYDVKM. V dropped 5 bases and J dropped 2 bases, with 7 bases sitting between them. CDR3 nucleotides: TGTGCCAGCAGTGGGGCCACCTACAATGAGCAGTTCTTC. Protein: CASSGATYNEQFF. The full variable domain, its missing parts supplied by reference TRBV28 and TRBJ2-1, is DVKVTQSSRYLVKRTGEKVFLECVQDMDHENMFWYRQDPGLGLRLIYFSYDVKMKEKGDIPEGYSVSREKKERFSLILESASTNQTSMYLCASSGATYNEQFFGPGTRLTVL.